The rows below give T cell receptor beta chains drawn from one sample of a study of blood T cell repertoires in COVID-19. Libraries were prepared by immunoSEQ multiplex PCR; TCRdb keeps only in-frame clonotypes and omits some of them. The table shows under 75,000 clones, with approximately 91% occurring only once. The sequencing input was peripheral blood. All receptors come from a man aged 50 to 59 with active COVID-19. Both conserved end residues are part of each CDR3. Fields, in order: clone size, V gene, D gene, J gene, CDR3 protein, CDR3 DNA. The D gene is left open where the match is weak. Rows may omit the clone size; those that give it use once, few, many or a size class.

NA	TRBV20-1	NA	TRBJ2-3	CSASFGGARSTDTQYF	TGCAGTGCTAGTTTTGGGGGGGCTCGTTCCACAGATACGCAGTATTTT
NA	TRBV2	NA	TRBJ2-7	CASRGQGKGYEQYF	TGTGCCAGCAGGGGCCAGGGTAAGGGCTACGAGCAGTACTTC
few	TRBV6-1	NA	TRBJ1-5	CASSEYGGNQPQHF	TGTGCCAGCAGTGAATACGGGGGCAATCAGCCCCAGCATTTT
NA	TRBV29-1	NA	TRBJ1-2	CSVTGRVSYGYTF	TGCAGCGTCACAGGACGGGTATCCTATGGCTACACCTTC
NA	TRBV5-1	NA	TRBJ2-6	CASVQGSGANVLTF	TGCGCCAGCGTACAGGGCTCTGGGGCCAACGTCCTGACTTTC
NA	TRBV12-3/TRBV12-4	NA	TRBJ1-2	CASSPDRQYGYTF	TGTGCCAGCAGTCCAGACAGACAATATGGCTACACCTTC
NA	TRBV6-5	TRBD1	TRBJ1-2	CASLRQGYGYTF	TGTGCCAGCCTTAGACAGGGTTATGGCTACACCTTC
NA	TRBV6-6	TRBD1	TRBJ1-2	CASSDREGALDGYTF	TGTGCCAGCAGTGATCGGGAGGGGGCGTTAGATGGCTACACCTTC
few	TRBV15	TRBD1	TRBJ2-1	CATSRPVLRDRRPEQFF	TGTGCCACCAGCAGACCCGTACTTCGGGACAGACGTCCTGAGCAGTTCTTC
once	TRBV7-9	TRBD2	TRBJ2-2	CASSLTGLAGTVELFF	TGTGCCAGCAGCTTGACCGGACTAGCGGGGACGGTGGAGCTGTTTTTT
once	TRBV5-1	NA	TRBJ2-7	CASSLEAGIGEQYF	TGCGCCAGCAGCTTGGAGGCGGGTATCGGCGAGCAGTACTTC
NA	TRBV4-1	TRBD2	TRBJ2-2	CASSQFLLAGGSTGELFF	TGCGCCAGCAGCCAATTCCTCTTAGCGGGGGGTAGCACCGGGGAGCTGTTTTTT
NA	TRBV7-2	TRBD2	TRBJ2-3	CASSPQRGARTDTQYF	TGTGCCAGCAGCCCTCAGCGGGGGGCTCGCACAGATACGCAGTATTTT
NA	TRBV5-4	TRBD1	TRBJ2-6	CASSFRDRGPGANVLTF	TGTGCCAGCAGCTTCCGGGACAGGGGGCCTGGGGCCAACGTCCTGACTTTC
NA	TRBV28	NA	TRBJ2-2	CASSTPTGELFF	TGTGCCAGCAGTACACCAACCGGGGAGCTGTTTTTT
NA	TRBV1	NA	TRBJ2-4	CTSSRGLAGNIQYF	TGCACCAGCAGCCGCGGCCTAGCGGGGAACATTCAGTACTTC
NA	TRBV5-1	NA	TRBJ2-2	CASSLGQRSGELFF	TGCGCCAGCAGCTTGGGACAGCGATCCGGGGAGCTGTTTTTT
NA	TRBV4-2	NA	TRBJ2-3	CASSQDFFSTGKATDTQYF	TGTGCCAGCAGCCAAGATTTTTTTAGTACGGGGAAAGCGACAGATACGCAGTATTTT
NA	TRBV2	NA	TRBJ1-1	CASSEGRANTEAFF	TGTGCCAGCAGTGAAGGGCGGGCGAACACTGAAGCTTTCTTT
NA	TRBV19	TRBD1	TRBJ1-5	CASSSTGTGVSRNQPQHF	TGTGCCAGTAGTTCGACGGGGACAGGGGTATCTCGAAATCAGCCCCAGCATTTT
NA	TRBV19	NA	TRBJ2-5	CASSTGGLQETQYF	TGTGCCAGTAGCACCGGGGGGCTCCAAGAGACCCAGTACTTC
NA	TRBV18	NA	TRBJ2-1	CASSLRQDNEQFF	TGTGCCAGCTCATTGCGACAGGACAATGAGCAGTTCTTC
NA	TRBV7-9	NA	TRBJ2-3	CASSLAAIDTQYF	TGTGCCAGCAGCTTAGCAGCTATAGATACGCAGTATTTT
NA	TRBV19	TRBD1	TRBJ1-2	CASSIAASQGAFGYTF	TGTGCCAGTAGTATAGCAGCGTCACAGGGGGCGTTTGGCTACACCTTC
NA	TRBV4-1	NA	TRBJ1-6	CASSQDPLDSIYSPLHF	TGCGCCAGCAGCCAAGATCCCTTGGACAGCATATATTCACCCCTCCACTTT
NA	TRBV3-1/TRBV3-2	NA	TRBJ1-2	CASSQIAGNYSYTF	TGTGCCAGCAGCCAAATTGCGGGCAACTATAGCTACACCTTC
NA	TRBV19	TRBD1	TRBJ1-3	CASSQGGFGNTIYF	TGTGCCAGTTCACAGGGGGGTTTTGGAAACACCATATATTTT
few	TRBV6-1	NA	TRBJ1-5	CASSGALDQPQHF	TGTGCCAGCAGTGGAGCACTCGATCAGCCCCAGCATTTT